The source of this T cell receptor beta chain is a study of Ad26.COV2.S vaccination and SARS-CoV-2 variants. Repertoires were generated with immunoSEQ multiplex PCR, while TCRdb's copy carries only in-frame clones and drops some. Among around 320,000 clones, around 85% were seen once, and the ten largest hold around 2.2%. Trimming took 3 bases from V and 7 from J, leaving 21 bases between them. This CDR3 region has 16 residues. CDR1 MNHEY and CDR2 SMNVEV come from the germline V gene (reference sequence). Noted treatment: 15 to 20 received Ad26.COV2.S at low or high dose, single or two shots; 5 received placebo; per-sample allocation not given. Sampling took place 63 days after the first vaccine or placebo injection.

Material: peripheral blood, obtained in a trial of Ad26.COV2.S vaccine versus placebo. The rearrangement joins TRBV27 to TRBJ2-5, with D perhaps given as TRBD1 or TRBD2 (5 bases each). This receptor was obtained from a person aged 18-60 years who received the Ad26.COV2.S COVID-19 vaccine or a placebo. The CDR3 nucleotides read TGTGCCAGCAGTTTCAAGGGCAGGGACCCCCAATGGACCCAGTACTTC. Residues: CASSFKGRDPQWTQYF.